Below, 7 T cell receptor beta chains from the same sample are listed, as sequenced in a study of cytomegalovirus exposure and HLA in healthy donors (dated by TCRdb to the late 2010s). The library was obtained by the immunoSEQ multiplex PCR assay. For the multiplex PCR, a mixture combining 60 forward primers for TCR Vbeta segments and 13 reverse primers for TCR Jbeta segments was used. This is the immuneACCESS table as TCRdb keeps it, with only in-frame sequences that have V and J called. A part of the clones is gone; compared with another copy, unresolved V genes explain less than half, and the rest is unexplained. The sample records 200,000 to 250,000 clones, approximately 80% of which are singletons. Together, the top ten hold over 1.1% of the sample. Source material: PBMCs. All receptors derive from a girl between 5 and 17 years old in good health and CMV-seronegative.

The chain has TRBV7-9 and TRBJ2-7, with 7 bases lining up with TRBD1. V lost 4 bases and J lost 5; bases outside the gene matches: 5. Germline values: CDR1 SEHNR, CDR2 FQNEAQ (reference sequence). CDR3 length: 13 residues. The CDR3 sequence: CASSSGQFNEQYF. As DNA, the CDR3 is TGTGCCAGCAGCTCGGGACAGTTCAACGAGCAGTACTTC.

CDR3: CASSEGQVPYEQYF. Here the CDR3 DNA reads TGTGCCAGCAGTGAGGGACAGGTCCCCTACGAGCAGTACTTC. V gene TRBV28 combines with J gene TRBJ2-7; 8 bases align to TRBD1. V shed 5 bases, J shed 2 bases, and the junction held 5 bases outside the gene matches. Germline V gene sequence: CDR1 MDHEN, CDR2 SYDVKM. This CDR3 is 14 amino acids long.

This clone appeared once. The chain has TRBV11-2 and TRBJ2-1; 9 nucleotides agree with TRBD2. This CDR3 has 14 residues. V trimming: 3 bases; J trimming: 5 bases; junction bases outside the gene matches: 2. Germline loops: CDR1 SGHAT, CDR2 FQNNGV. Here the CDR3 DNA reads TGTGCCAGCAGCTTTGGGACTAGCCACAATGAGCAGTTCTTC. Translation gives CASSFGTSHNEQFF.

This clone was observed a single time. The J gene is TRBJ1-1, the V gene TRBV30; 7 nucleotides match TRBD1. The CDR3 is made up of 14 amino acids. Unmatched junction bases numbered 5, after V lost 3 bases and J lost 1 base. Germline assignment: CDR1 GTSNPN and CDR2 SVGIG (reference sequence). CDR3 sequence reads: CAWRLQGWNTEAFF. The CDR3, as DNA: TGTGCCTGGAGACTACAGGGGTGGAACACTGAAGCTTTCTTT.

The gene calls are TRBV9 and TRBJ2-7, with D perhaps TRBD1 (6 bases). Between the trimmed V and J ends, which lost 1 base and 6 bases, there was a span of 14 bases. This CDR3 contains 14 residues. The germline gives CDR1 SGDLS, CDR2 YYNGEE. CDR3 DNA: TGTGCCAGCAGCGTATCAGGGGCGGGCGGCGAGCAGTACTTC. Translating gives CASSVSGAGGEQYF.

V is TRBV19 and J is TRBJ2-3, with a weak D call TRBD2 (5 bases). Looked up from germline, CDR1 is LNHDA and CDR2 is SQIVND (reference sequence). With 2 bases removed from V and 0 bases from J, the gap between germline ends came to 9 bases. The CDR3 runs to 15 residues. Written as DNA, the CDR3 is TGTGCCAGTAGTATATTCGGGGTGAGCACAGATACGCAGTATTTT. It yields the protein CASSIFGVSTDTQYF.

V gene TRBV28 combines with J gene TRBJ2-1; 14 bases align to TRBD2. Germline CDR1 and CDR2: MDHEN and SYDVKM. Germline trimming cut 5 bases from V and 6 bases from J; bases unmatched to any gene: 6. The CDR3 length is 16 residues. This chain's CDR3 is CASSLGGLAGVNEQFF. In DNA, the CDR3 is TGTGCCAGCAGTCTAGGGGGACTAGCGGGAGTCAATGAGCAGTTCTTC.